This is a list of T cell receptor beta chains from one sample in a study of T cell repertoires in cytomegalovirus infection. These TCRs' antigens remain unknown. TCRdb reprocessed the reads via MiXCR and lists one record per CDR3 protein. The sample consists of about 890,000 distinct CDR3 sequences, 30% to 40% of them appearing once. Sequences were derived from cultured CD8+ T cells from PBMCs, sampled from culture after CMV antigen stimulation. These receptors came from a human donor in good health (CMV status not recorded). Some clones in this sample may be carry-over from other donors' samples. Each CDR3 is given without its conserved first and last residue. Each record gives: J gene, V gene, CDR3 protein.

J gene: TRBJ2-2
V gene: TRBV6-1
CDR3 protein: ASSELGASGELF

J gene: TRBJ1-2
V gene: TRBV12-3/TRBV12-4
CDR3 protein: ASSSPGWGYGYT

J gene: TRBJ2-1
V gene: TRBV27
CDR3 protein: ASSLWGSYNEQF

J gene: TRBJ2-3
V gene: TRBV7-8
CDR3 protein: ASSFPLSGKRPRTDTQY

J gene: TRBJ1-6
V gene: TRBV7-2
CDR3 protein: ASSSPGLPRGSPLH

J gene: TRBJ2-1
V gene: TRBV7-9
CDR3 protein: ASSLEIGIRSYNEQF

J gene: TRBJ2-2
V gene: TRBV4-1
CDR3 protein: ASSPGTSGGATGELF

J gene: TRBJ2-5
V gene: TRBV4-1
CDR3 protein: ASSPEGWGETQY

J gene: TRBJ1-1
V gene: TRBV7-9
CDR3 protein: ASRLDSTEAF

J gene: TRBJ2-1
V gene: TRBV12-5
CDR3 protein: ASGQGGQGIVQF

J gene: TRBJ1-4
V gene: TRBV4-2
CDR3 protein: ASSPMDGELF

J gene: TRBJ2-7
V gene: TRBV18
CDR3 protein: ASSSSTGDPEQY

J gene: TRBJ1-2
V gene: TRBV7-9
CDR3 protein: ASSFEGIDGYT

J gene: TRBJ1-4
V gene: TRBV19
CDR3 protein: ASSIDFQGHDEKLF

J gene: TRBJ2-1
V gene: TRBV6-1
CDR3 protein: ASSEYPGGQNEQF

J gene: TRBJ2-1
V gene: TRBV27
CDR3 protein: ASSLLGQFNEQF

J gene: TRBJ2-5
V gene: TRBV12-5
CDR3 protein: ASGFTTVQTPQETQY

J gene: TRBJ1-2
V gene: TRBV19
CDR3 protein: ASSMGRIFYGYT

J gene: TRBJ1-6
V gene: TRBV11-3
CDR3 protein: ASSLRDKGNSPLH

J gene: TRBJ2-5
V gene: TRBV6-5
CDR3 protein: ASSYSASYNQETQY

J gene: TRBJ2-1
V gene: TRBV5-6
CDR3 protein: ASSTTDRLEEQF

J gene: TRBJ1-2
V gene: TRBV9
CDR3 protein: ASSAFYEGGYGYT

J gene: TRBJ2-1
V gene: TRBV7-9
CDR3 protein: ASSPVPLAGGHYNEQF

J gene: TRBJ2-5
V gene: TRBV4-1
CDR3 protein: ASSVLAPQETQY

J gene: TRBJ2-3
V gene: TRBV14
CDR3 protein: ASSQADSSTDTQY

J gene: TRBJ2-1
V gene: TRBV6-2/TRBV6-3
CDR3 protein: ASSYPDINTYNEQF

J gene: TRBJ1-1
V gene: TRBV15
CDR3 protein: ATSIVSGQGNILPTEAF

J gene: TRBJ2-3
V gene: TRBV2
CDR3 protein: ASATGLRSTDTQY

J gene: TRBJ2-1
V gene: TRBV7-8
CDR3 protein: ASSLAPDEQF